The following is a T cell receptor beta chain sequence with its context. The antigen is unknown. The data originate from a study of blood T cells in healthy people across ages. Whole-study findings and limits: Any changes in expanded clonotypes were possibly confounded, as donor CMV status remained unknown.

PCR was performed a second time for roughly 7 to 11 cycles using a sample-barcoded 5' primer and a J-beta primer mix. TCRdb redid the calling of the 5' RACE reads with MiXCR, one entry per CDR3 protein. Among around 990,000 distinct CDR3 sequences listed, 25% were seen once. Trimming removed 2 bases from V and 4 bases from J, with 8 bases in between. Germline V lookup: CDR1 SGDLS, CDR2 YYNGEE. This CDR3 region has 13 residues. Roughly 10 milliliters of peripheral blood were drawn from each donor. The data were also submitted as part of a second study, on T cells of mothers and their children. Turning to that study: Primer M1S, used in the second PCR, introduced sample barcodes and 2-4 random nucleotides. No persistent microchimeric T cell clones were detected at 95 to 100 clones per million clonotypes sensitivity.

The chain uses TRBV9 and TRBJ2-3; D not resolved. This receptor was obtained from a girl aged 2-9 years in good health. The sample taken for sequencing was blood. In DNA, the CDR3 is TGTGCCAGCAGCGTTACTGGTTCAGATACGCAGTATTTT. Its translation: CASSVTGSDTQYF.